This TCR beta chain was sequenced in a study of blood T cell repertoires in COVID-19. Germline V gene data show CDR1 as MNHNS and CDR2 as SASEGT. The CDR3 runs 14 residues. V was pared by 3 bases and J by 2 bases, with 8 bases between. Only in-frame clones appear in the TCRdb table, and some are missing; sequencing was by immunoSEQ multiplex PCR. Altogether around 300,000 clones are present, just under 90% being singletons, with the ten largest covering around 1.9%. The V and J genes are TRBV6-1 and TRBJ1-3, with a weak D call TRBD1 (5 bases). The sequenced sample consisted of PBMCs or T cells enriched from blood (not recorded which). The source is a woman aged 60-70 years who had recovered from COVID-19. DNA for the CDR3: TGTGCCAGCAGTGATGGGGGGGCTGGAAACACCATATATTTT. It codes for CASSDGGAGNTIYF.